This TCR beta chain was identified in a study of identical twins. General observations from the study: Diverse VJ usage suggested most zero-insertion clonotypes were not invariant T cells.

The germline CDR1 and CDR2 sequences are SGHRS and YFSETQ. Unmatched junction bases numbered 1, after V lost 1 base and J lost 5 bases. This CDR3 has 14 amino acids. A remark on this clonotype: The target antigen is unknown.

TCRdb re-called the 5' RACE reads through MiXCR, storing one row per CDR3 protein. Of about 720,000 distinct CDR3 sequences in the sample, 15% to 20% were seen once. These data also formed part of another study, on T cells expressing NK-cell markers. Per that paper: The TCR beta repertoires were obtained from sorted CD3+CD56+NKG2C+, CD3+CD56+NKG2C- and CD3+CD56-NKG2C+ T cells.

The sequence derives from a woman under 30 in good health. Sequencing was done on a sample of PBMCs. V usage is TRBV5-1 and J usage is TRBJ1-2; 11 nucleotides agree with TRBD1. CDR3 sequence reads: CASSLRDRGYGYTF. For the CDR3, the DNA is TGCGCCAGCAGCTTGCGGGACAGGGGGTATGGCTACACCTTC.